The 23 T cell receptor beta chains reported below all come from one sample, sequenced in a study of a mutant IDH1 vaccine in newly diagnosed glioma. Their target antigens are unknown. Measured with immunoSEQ multiplex PCR; TCRdb has only the in-frame clones, and not every one. The table lists fewer than 70,000 clones, approximately 91% of them singletons, with approximately 1.9% in the top ten. Time point here: week 11, during vaccination. In the vaccine, a single dose held 300 ug of the mutant IDH1 20-mer peptide, along with topical imiquimod. Here the sequenced sample was PBMCs, taken from a glioma patient whose treatment included an IDH1 peptide vaccine. These TCRs come from a middle-aged man with glioma.

This chain uses TRBV4-3 with TRBJ2-2; a weak D match, TRBD2 (5 bases). Trimming pared 4 bases from V and 5 bases from J, leaving 14 bases between. Per germline, CDR1 LGHNA and CDR2 YSLEER. This CDR3 has 15 amino acids. The CDR3 reads CASSLDPGVTGELFF. The CDR3 DNA is TGCGCCAGCAGCCTCGACCCCGGGGTTACCGGGGAGCTGTTTTTT.

This clone was recorded once. The gene calls are TRBV14 and TRBJ2-5; possible D gene TRBD1, 6 bases. Trimming cost V 4 bases and J 5 bases, with 11 bases left between them. Germline CDR1 and CDR2: SGHDN and FVKESK. The CDR3 totals 13 residues. CDR3 bases: TGTGCCAGCAGCCCGCAGGGGCGCGAGACCCAGTACTTC. Amino acids: CASSPQGRETQYF. Together with reference TRBV14 and TRBJ2-5, the CDR3 gives the full variable domain: EAGVTQFPSHSVIEKGQTVTLRCDPISGHDNLYWYRRVMGKEIKFLLHFVKESKQDESGMPNNRFLAERTGGTYSTLKVQPAELEDSGVYFCASSPQGRETQYFGPGTRLLVL.

The V call is TRBV30, the J call TRBJ1-6; TRBD1 matches 7 bases. Germline CDR1 reads GTSNPN; CDR2 reads SVGIG (reference sequence). This CDR3 is 14 amino acids long. Trimming took 3 bases from V and 6 from J; bases not matched to a gene: 5. The CDR3 protein is CAWRVQGFNSPLHF. CDR3 bases: TGTGCCTGGAGGGTACAGGGGTTTAATTCACCCCTCCACTTT.

This chain connects TRBV10-3 to TRBJ2-1; 11 bases line up with TRBD2. The trim removed 0 bases at V and 8 bases at J, leaving 6 bases unmatched. The germline V gene has CDR1 ENHRY and CDR2 SYGVKD. The CDR3 contains 16 residues. The CDR3 region is CAISESKTSGIYEQFF. Here the CDR3 DNA reads TGTGCCATCAGTGAGTCGAAGACTAGCGGGATCTATGAGCAGTTCTTC.

The chain is built from TRBV6-5 and TRBJ2-5, with D perhaps TRBD2 (5 bases). The tail of the sequence fits TRBJ2-7 better, so the J call may be wrong. CDR1 and CDR2 (germline): MNHEY, SVGAGI. There are 16 residues in the CDR3. The CDR3 loop reads CASSYDGGPLPYEQYF. The CDR3, as DNA: TGTGCCAGCAGTTACGACGGCGGGCCGCTTCCCTACGAGCAGTACTTC.

The chain recombines TRBV7-2 with TRBJ2-5; D may correspond to TRBD1 or TRBD2 (5 bases each). Trimming stripped 2 bases from V and 4 bases from J, with 14 bases between. CDR1 and CDR2 from the germline V gene are SGHTA and FQGNSA. There are 15 residues in the CDR3. The CDR3 protein is CASSLWGTGGETQYF. CDR3 bases: TGTGCCAGCAGCTTATGGGGGACCGGAGGAGAGACCCAGTACTTC.

This sequence joins TRBV9 and TRBJ2-1; no reliable D call. Germline values: CDR1 SGDLS, CDR2 YYNGEE. This CDR3 comprises 14 residues. V lost 0 bases, J lost 2 bases, and 6 bases lay in between. The CDR3 is CASSVATPYNEQFF. Written as DNA, the CDR3 is TGTGCCAGCAGCGTAGCCACCCCCTACAATGAGCAGTTCTTC.

The chain couples TRBV19 to TRBJ2-1, with 8 bases that match TRBD2. Trimming removed 6 bases from V and 1 base from J; junction bases left unmatched: 5. In germline, CDR1 is LNHDA, CDR2 SQIVND (reference sequence). The CDR3 is 15 residues long. CDR3 region: CASRPSGGSYNEQFF. CDR3 nucleotides: TGTGCCAGTAGACCCAGCGGGGGATCCTACAATGAGCAGTTCTTC.

The chain is built from TRBV13 and TRBJ2-7; D is undetermined. Germline-derived CDR1 and CDR2 are PRHDT and FYEKMQ (reference sequence). V shed 2 bases and J shed 5 bases, with 4 bases lying between them. The CDR3 sequence is 11 residues long. CDR3: CASSLRDEQYF. In nucleotides, the CDR3 is TGTGCCAGCAGCTTAAGGGACGAGCAGTACTTC.

The CDR3 nucleotides are TGTGCCAGCAGTACAGAGCGGTATAGGGGGACCGGGGAGCTGTTTTTT. The encoded protein is CASSTERYRGTGELFF. V usage is TRBV7-9 and J usage is TRBJ2-2; TRBD1 might be the D (6 bases). Looked up from germline, CDR1 is SEHNR and CDR2 is FQNEAQ (reference sequence). The CDR3 consists of 16 residues. V gave up 6 bases and J gave up 5 bases, with 19 bases separating them.

By proportion, this clone is medium-sized. The chain uses TRBV2 and TRBJ1-5; no clear D gene. The CDR3 length is 15 residues. The V end was cut by 5 bases, the J end by 6 bases, with 17 bases between. The germline gives CDR1 SNHLY, CDR2 FYNNEI. The CDR3 nucleotides are TGTGCCAGCAGTCCCGGACCCGCCCGAGGTCAGCCCCAGCATTTT. This translates into CASSPGPARGQPQHF.

This rearrangement joins TRBV14 to TRBJ1-3; D is ambiguous. V gave up 7 bases and J gave up 0 bases, with 7 bases separating them. In germline, CDR1 is SGHDN, CDR2 FVKESK. This CDR3 contains 13 residues. The CDR3 sequence is CASKGNSGNTIYF. CDR3 bases: TGTGCCAGCAAGGGCAACTCTGGAAACACCATATATTTT.

V gene TRBV7-2 combines with J gene TRBJ2-7, with TRBD1 matching 11 bases. Per the germline V gene, CDR1 is SGHTA and CDR2 is FQGNSA. This CDR3 region has 14 residues. The V segment lost 5 bases and the J segment 4 bases; nucleotides outside the gene matches: 4. This CDR3 reads CASSPGTGGYEQYF. The CDR3 nucleotides read TGTGCCAGCAGCCCCGGGACAGGGGGGTACGAGCAGTACTTC.

This clone was found once. The V call is TRBV7-9, the J call TRBJ2-5; D is unresolved. Trimming pared 8 bases from V and 5 bases from J, leaving 3 bases between. CDR1 and CDR2 (germline): SEHNR, FQNEAQ (reference sequence). The CDR3 is 9 residues long. This CDR3 reads CASGETQYF. CDR3 in DNA: TGTGCCAGCGGGGAGACCCAGTACTTC.

This chain links TRBV7-8 with TRBJ2-7, with D perhaps TRBD1 (7 bases). Germline CDR1 reads SGHVS; CDR2 reads FQNEAQ. V lost 10 bases, J lost 5 bases, and 18 bases lay in between. This CDR3 contains 13 residues. The CDR3 loop reads CAIKEGARHEQYF. Written as DNA, the CDR3 is TGTGCCATCAAGGAGGGGGCCCGCCACGAGCAGTACTTC.

A few counts support this clone. An end of the junction differs from the germline gene, which may be a read error. This rearrangement joins TRBV7-7 to TRBJ2-3, with D possibly matching TRBD1 (6 bases). CDR1 and CDR2 (germline): SSHAT, FNYEAQ (reference sequence). The CDR3 extends over 13 amino acids. The CDR3 sequence: CASSPGAGAAQYF. In DNA, the CDR3 is TGTGCTAGCAGCCCTGGGGCAGGGGCTGCGCAGTATTTT. Using reference TRBV7-7 and TRBJ2-3 for the parts outside the CDR3, the full variable domain is GAGVSQSPRYKVTKRGQDVTLRCDPISSHATLYWYQQALGQGPEFLTYFNYEAQPDKSGLPSDRFSAERPEGSISTLTIQRTEQRDSAMYRCASSPGAGAAQYFGPGTRLTVL.

V and J are TRBV28 and TRBJ2-7; D is undetermined. Trimming shortened V by 3 bases and J by 5 bases, and 5 bases separated the two germline ends. Per the germline V gene, CDR1 is MDHEN and CDR2 is SYDVKM. The CDR3 consists of 11 residues. CDR3 protein: CASSFPHEQYF. CDR3 bases: TGTGCCAGCAGTTTCCCTCACGAGCAGTACTTC.

The J gene is TRBJ2-5, the V gene TRBV19; 14 bases agree with TRBD2. From germline, CDR1 is LNHDA and CDR2 SQIVND (reference sequence). This CDR3 spans 16 amino acids. The V gene end was trimmed by 3 bases and the J gene end by 2 bases; junction bases not matched to a gene: 2. This CDR3 reads CASSIGLAGGQETQYF. DNA for the CDR3: TGTGCCAGTAGTATCGGACTAGCGGGGGGTCAAGAGACCCAGTACTTC.

This chain joins TRBV25-1 and TRBJ1-2; D ambiguous. The germline CDR1 and CDR2 sequences are MGHDK and SYGVNS. The CDR3 totals 13 residues. Trimming removed 5 bases at V and 5 bases at J, with 12 bases between. CDR3 residues: CASSLPGSYGYTF. The DNA for the CDR3 is TGTGCCAGCAGTTTACCGGGGAGTTATGGCTACACCTTC.

V is TRBV19 and J is TRBJ1-5; weak D call: TRBD1 (6 bases). The CDR3 runs 15 residues. The germline CDR1 and CDR2 sequences are LNHDA and SQIVND (reference sequence). Trimming pared 7 bases from V and 0 bases from J, leaving 13 bases between. CDR3 loop: CASKRGEYSNQPQHF. CDR3 DNA: TGTGCCAGTAAAAGGGGGGAATATAGCAATCAGCCCCAGCATTTT.

The J gene is TRBJ2-1, the V gene TRBV7-2; no clear D. V lost 1 base and J lost 0, with 7 bases in between. CDR1 SGHTA and CDR2 FQGNSA come from the germline V gene. CDR3 length: 15 residues. The CDR3 is CASSLGGLSYNEQFF. CDR3 DNA: TGTGCCAGCAGCTTAGGGGGTCTCTCCTACAATGAGCAGTTCTTC.

The chain couples TRBV19 to TRBJ1-1, with 7 positions matching TRBD1. Germline V gives CDR1 LNHDA, CDR2 SQIVND (reference sequence). J gave up 5 bases and V 8 bases, and 8 bases lay outside the gene matches. CDR3 length: 13 amino acids. The CDR3 protein is CASRQGRGTEAFF. CDR3 DNA: TGTGCCAGTCGACAGGGAAGAGGGACTGAAGCTTTCTTT.

This sequence joins TRBV7-2 and TRBJ1-4; 7 bases are a match to TRBD1. The CDR3 has 16 residues. The V segment lost 1 base and the J segment 7 bases; nucleotides outside the gene matches: 9. Germline CDR1 SGHTA, CDR2 FQGNSA. The CDR3 sequence: CASSLDGGTAREKLFF. The CDR3 coding sequence is TGTGCCAGCAGCTTAGATGGGGGGACAGCCCGTGAAAAACTGTTTTTT.